This T cell receptor (beta chain) was recovered during a study of cytomegalovirus exposure and HLA in healthy donors. Germline lookup yields CDR1 KGHSH and CDR2 LQKENI. The CDR3 loop spans 15 amino acids. V trimming: 3 bases; J trimming: 9 bases; junction bases outside the gene matches: 9. For this clone: Its antigen is undetermined.

Overall study findings and caveats: The authors judged a highly shared variant cluster likely a sequencing artifact. According to the study, 160 or so TCR beta chains were cytomegalovirus-associated.

Primers included in the PCR were 60 Vbeta and 13 Jbeta primers. Methods used by the authors: Later work found about 80 million unique TCR beta chains, with 9.5 million to 11 million shared. The protocol was immunoSEQ multiplex PCR, while the TCRdb copy is restricted to in-frame clones and leaves out a portion. V, J and clone size are those of that table, while D and trimming were read from the DNA. The table has 150,000 to 250,000 clones, 85% seen once. The source material was PBMCs. V and J are TRBV18 and TRBJ2-1; TRBD2 aligns across 9 bases. This receptor was taken from a woman between 50 and 59 years old in good health and CMV-seronegative. CDR3 DNA sequence: TGTGCCAGCTCACCCCTCGTAGCGGGAGTTCTTGAGCAGTTCTTC. Translation: CASSPLVAGVLEQFF. Together with reference TRBV18 and TRBJ2-1, the CDR3 gives the full variable domain: NAGVMQNPRHLVRRRGQEARLRCSPMKGHSHVYWYRQLPEEGLKFMVYLQKENIIDESGMPKERFSAEFPKEGPSILRIQQVVRGDSAAYFCASSPLVAGVLEQFFGPGTRLTVL.